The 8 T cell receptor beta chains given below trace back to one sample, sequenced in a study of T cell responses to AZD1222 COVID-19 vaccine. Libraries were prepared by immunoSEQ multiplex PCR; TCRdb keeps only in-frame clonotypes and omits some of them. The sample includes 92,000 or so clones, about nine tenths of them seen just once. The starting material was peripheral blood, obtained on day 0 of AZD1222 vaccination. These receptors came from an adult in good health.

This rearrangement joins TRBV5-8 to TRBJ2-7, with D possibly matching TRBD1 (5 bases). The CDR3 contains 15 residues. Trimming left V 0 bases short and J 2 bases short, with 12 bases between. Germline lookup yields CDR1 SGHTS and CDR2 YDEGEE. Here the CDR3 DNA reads TGTGCCAGCAGCTTGGTAGGAAAAGGGGCCTACGAGCAGTACTTC. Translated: CASSLVGKGAYEQYF.

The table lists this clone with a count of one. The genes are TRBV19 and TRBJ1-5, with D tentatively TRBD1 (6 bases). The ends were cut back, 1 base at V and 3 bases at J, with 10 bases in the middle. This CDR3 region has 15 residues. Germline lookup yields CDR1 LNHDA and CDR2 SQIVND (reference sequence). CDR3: CASSIGRGDNQPQHF. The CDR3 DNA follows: TGTGCCAGTAGTATAGGCAGGGGAGACAATCAGCCCCAGCATTTT.

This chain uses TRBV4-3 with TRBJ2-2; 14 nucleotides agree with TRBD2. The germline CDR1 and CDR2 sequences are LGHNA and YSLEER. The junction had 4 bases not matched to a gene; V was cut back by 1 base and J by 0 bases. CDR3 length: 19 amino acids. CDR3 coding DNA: TGCGCCAGCAGCCAAGCCGGGACTAGCGGGGGTGCGAACACCGGGGAGCTGTTTTTT. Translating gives CASSQAGTSGGANTGELFF.

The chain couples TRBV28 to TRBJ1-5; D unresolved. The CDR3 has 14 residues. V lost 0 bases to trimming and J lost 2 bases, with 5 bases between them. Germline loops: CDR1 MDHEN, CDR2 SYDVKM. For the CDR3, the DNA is TGTGCCAGCAGTTTATGGCAGGGCAATCAGCCCCAGCATTTT. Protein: CASSLWQGNQPQHF.

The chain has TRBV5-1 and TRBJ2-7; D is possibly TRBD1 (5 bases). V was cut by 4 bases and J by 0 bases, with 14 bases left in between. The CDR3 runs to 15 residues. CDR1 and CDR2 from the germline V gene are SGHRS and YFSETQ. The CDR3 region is CASSEQVVSSYEQYF. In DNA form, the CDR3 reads TGCGCCAGCAGCGAACAGGTCGTTTCCTCCTACGAGCAGTACTTC. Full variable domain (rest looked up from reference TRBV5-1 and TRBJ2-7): KAGVTQTPRYLIKTRGQQVTLSCSPISGHRSVSWYQQTPGQGLQFLFEYFSETQRNKGNFPGRFSGRQFSNSRSEMNVSTLELGDSALYLCASSEQVVSSYEQYFGPGTRLTVT.

The CDR3 sequence: CASSWGTANNEQFF. The CDR3 DNA reads TGCGCCAGCAGCTGGGGGACAGCCAACAATGAGCAGTTCTTC. The chain combines TRBV5-1 with TRBJ2-1, with 7 nucleotides matching TRBD1. The CDR3 loop spans 14 amino acids. Germline V CDR1 and CDR2: SGHRS, YFSETQ. After removal of 3 bases from V and 5 bases from J, the junction contained 5 bases not matched to a gene.

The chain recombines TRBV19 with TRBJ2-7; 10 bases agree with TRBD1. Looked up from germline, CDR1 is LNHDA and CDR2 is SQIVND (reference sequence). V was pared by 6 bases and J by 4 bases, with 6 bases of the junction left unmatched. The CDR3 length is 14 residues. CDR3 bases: TGTGCCAGTAGGCCCGGGACAGGGGTGTACGAGCAGTACTTC. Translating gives CASRPGTGVYEQYF. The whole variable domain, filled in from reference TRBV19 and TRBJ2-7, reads DGGITQSPKYLFRKEGQNVTLSCEQNLNHDAMYWYRQDPGQGLRLIYYSQIVNDFQKGDIAEGYSVSREKKESFPLTVTSAQKNPTAFYLCASRPGTGVYEQYFGPGTRLTVT.

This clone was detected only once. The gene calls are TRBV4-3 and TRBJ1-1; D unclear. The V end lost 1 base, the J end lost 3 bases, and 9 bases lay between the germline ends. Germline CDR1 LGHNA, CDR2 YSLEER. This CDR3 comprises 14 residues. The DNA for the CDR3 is TGCGCCAGCAGCCAAGTTTGGGAGGACACTGAAGCTTTCTTT. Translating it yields CASSQVWEDTEAFF.